The source of this TCR beta chain is a study of identical twins. Findings and limits, study-wide: The abundant beta clonotypes from cord blood had fewer insertions, and memory repertoires had none of this.

The V end lost 4 bases, the J end lost 5 bases, and 15 bases lay between the germline ends. The CDR3 has 14 residues. Germline V gene sequence: CDR1 LGHDT, CDR2 YNNKEL (reference sequence). TCRdb re-analysed the 5' RACE reads in MiXCR, keeping a single row per CDR3 protein. This table has about 470,000 distinct CDR3 sequences, roughly 26% appearing once. This clonotype was recorded a few times. The antigen is undetermined. These records were also assigned to another study, of T cells expressing NK-cell markers. Per that paper: In several experiments, sorting was confined to alpha-beta TCR T cells through use of an anti-gamma-delta TCR antibody. Among a few donors, these clonotypes also ranked first in the CD3+CD56-NKG2C+ fraction.

The origin of this receptor is a woman aged 18 to 35 in good health. The chain employs TRBV3-1 and TRBJ2-7; D is unclear. Source material: CD4+ T cells sorted from blood. The CDR3 region is CASSRPGSWDEQYF. CDR3 bases: TGTGCCAGCAGCCGACCCGGGTCCTGGGACGAGCAGTACTTC.